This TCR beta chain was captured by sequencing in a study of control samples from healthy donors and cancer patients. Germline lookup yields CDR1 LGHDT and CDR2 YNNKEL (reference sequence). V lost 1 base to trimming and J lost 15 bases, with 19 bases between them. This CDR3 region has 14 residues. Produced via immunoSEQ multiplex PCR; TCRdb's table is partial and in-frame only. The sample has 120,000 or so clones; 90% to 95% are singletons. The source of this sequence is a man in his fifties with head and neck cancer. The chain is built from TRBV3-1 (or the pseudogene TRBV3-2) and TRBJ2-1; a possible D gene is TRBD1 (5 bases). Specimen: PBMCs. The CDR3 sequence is CASSQGRQGRARFF. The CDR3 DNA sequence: TGTGCCAGCAGCCAAGGGCGGCAGGGTCGCGCACGGTTCTTC.